This T cell receptor beta chain came from a study of shared clonotypes between healthy human individuals. The wider study: CD4 naive and CD4 memory each took three plates per donor, while CD8 naive took two and CD8 memory one.

The study's findings and limits: Limited genetic and exposure-history diversity came from having few donors.

The data were produced by immunoSEQ multiplex PCR, yet TCRdb's version contains in-frame clones alone and is incomplete. The sample holds more than 500,000 clones, 95% to 97% seen once. In the case of this clone: What it binds is unknown.

Donors, without exception, were Caucasian adults residing in Nashville, Tennessee. The V gene lost 6 bases and the J gene lost 2 bases, with 10 bases spanning the gap. From germline, CDR1 is SNHLY and CDR2 FYNNEI. This CDR3 region has 13 residues. The source is a woman aged 25-40 years in good health. V is TRBV2 and J is TRBJ2-5; D gene uncertain. Material: naive CD4+ T cells sorted from blood. Subset meaning: CD45RA+ positively selected. Written as DNA, the CDR3 is TGTGCCAGCAGCGCCGGAGATCAAGAGACCCAGTACTTC. Its translation is CASSAGDQETQYF.